This T cell receptor beta chain was captured in a study of blood T cells in healthy people across ages. Study observations and caveats: Age brought a roughly linear fall in TCR beta diversity measured per million T cells. Unsorted PBMC input precluded a conclusive naive versus antigen-experienced comparison.

V lost 5 bases and J lost 1, with 11 bases in between. Germline V CDR1 and CDR2: MNHEY, SMNVEV (reference sequence). There are 14 residues in the CDR3. As regards this clonotype: As yet, its antigen is unknown.

For the second PCR, which ran for 7 to 11 cycles, a sample-barcoded 5' primer and a J-beta primer mix were used. TCRdb fed the 5' RACE reads into MiXCR, producing one record per CDR3 protein. The data contain 1.5 million to 2 million distinct CDR3 sequences, roughly 28% of them singletons. This sequence joins TRBV27 and TRBJ1-1; tentatively, D is TRBD1 (6 bases). Sequencing was done on a sample of blood. The source is a woman between 25 and 40 years old in good health. The CDR3: CASSPRQENTEAFF. The CDR3 DNA sequence: TGTGCCAGCAGTCCCAGACAGGAGAACACTGAAGCTTTCTTT.